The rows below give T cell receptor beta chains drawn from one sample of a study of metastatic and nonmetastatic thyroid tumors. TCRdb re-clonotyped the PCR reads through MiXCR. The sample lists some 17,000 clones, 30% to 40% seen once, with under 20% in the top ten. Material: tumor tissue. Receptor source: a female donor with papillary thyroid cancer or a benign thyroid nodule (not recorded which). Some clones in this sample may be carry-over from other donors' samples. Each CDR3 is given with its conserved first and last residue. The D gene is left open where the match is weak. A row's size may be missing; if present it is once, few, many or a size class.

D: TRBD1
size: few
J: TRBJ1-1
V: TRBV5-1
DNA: TGCGCCAGCAGCACAACAGGGGTGACTGAAGATTTATTT
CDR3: CASSTTGVTEDLF

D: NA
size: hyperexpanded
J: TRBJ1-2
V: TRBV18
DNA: TGTGCCAGCTCACCAGGGACGGATTATGGCTACACCTTC
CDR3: CASSPGTDYGYTF

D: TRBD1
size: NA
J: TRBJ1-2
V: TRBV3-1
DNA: TGTGCCAACAGCCAGTGGACAGGAGTCTATGGCTTCACCTTC
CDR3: CANSQWTGVYGFTF

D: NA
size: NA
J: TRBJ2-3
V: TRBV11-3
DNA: TGTGCCAGCAGCTCCGGGGCCACAGATACGCAGTATTTT
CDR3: CASSSGATDTQYF

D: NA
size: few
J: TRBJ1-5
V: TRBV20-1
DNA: TGCAGTGCTAGAGATGGAGAGGGAAGTCAGCCCCAGCATTTT
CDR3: CSARDGEGSQPQHF

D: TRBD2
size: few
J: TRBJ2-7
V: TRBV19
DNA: TGTGCCAGTAGTATTGGTAGCGGGGGATACGAGCAGTACTTC
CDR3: CASSIGSGGYEQYF

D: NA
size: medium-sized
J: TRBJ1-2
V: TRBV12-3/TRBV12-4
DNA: TGTGCCAGCAGTTTAGGGGGGGCGCGGGGCTACACCTTC
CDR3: CASSLGGARGYTF

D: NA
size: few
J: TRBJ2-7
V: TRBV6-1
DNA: TGTGCCAGCAACGGGTATGGGGTATACGAGCAGTACTTC
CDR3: CASNGYGVYEQYF

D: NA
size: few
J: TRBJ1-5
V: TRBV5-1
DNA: TGCGCCAGCAGCTTGTCAGGAATCAGCAATCAGCCCCAGCATTTT
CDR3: CASSLSGISNQPQHF

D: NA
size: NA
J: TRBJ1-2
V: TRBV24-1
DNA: TGTGCCTCCAGTGACGGGAGATATGGCTTCACCTTC
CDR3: CASSDGRYGFTF

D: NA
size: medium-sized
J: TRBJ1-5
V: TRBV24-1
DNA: TGTGCCACCAGTGGTTCGGGGGCGAGTCAGCCCCAGCATTTT
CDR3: CATSGSGASQPQHF